Each of the 10 T cell receptor beta chains below was sequenced from the same sample in a study of beta chain features in type 1 diabetes. Expressed TCRB transcripts were sequenced after all isolated RNA was converted to cDNA. Here immunoSEQ multiplex PCR was the method, and the copy in TCRdb shows in-frame clones only, minus some. This sample carries more than 300,000 clones, roughly 8% of them seen once, and the ten largest clones take under 0.5%. Sequences were obtained from central memory CD4+ T cells from blood. These receptor sequences come from a woman aged 18-29 years in good health.

The chain recombines TRBV12-5 with TRBJ2-1, with 11 bases that match TRBD2. The junction had 8 bases not matched to a gene; V was cut back by 5 bases and J by 8 bases. The CDR3 loop spans 15 amino acids. CDR1 and CDR2 from the germline V gene are LGHNT and FRNRAP. CDR3 nucleotides: TGTGCTAGTGGTCTAACTAGCGGGAGTGTCTATGAGCAGTTCTTC. Its translation: CASGLTSGSVYEQFF.

Here the CDR3 reads CASSPVNYGYTF. For the CDR3, the DNA is TGTGCCAGCAGTCCAGTAAACTATGGCTACACCTTC. The chain couples TRBV16 to TRBJ1-2, with D uncertain. Germline loops: CDR1 KGHSY, CDR2 FQNENV. The CDR3 sequence is 12 residues long. Trimming stripped 6 bases from V and 2 bases from J, with 7 bases between.

The V and J genes are TRBV7-8 and TRBJ2-2, with D possibly being TRBD2 (6 bases). The CDR3 runs to 15 residues. Between the trimmed V and J ends, which lost 6 bases and 3 bases, there was a span of 14 bases. CDR1 and CDR2 (germline): SGHVS, FQNEAQ. CDR3 sequence reads: CASRRNRDYTGELFF. The CDR3 DNA reads as TGTGCCAGCAGACGGAATAGGGACTACACCGGGGAGCTGTTTTTT. Full variable domain (remainder filled in from reference TRBV7-8 and TRBJ2-2): GAGVSQSPRYKVAKRGQDVALRCDPISGHVSLFWYQQALGQGPEFLTYFQNEAQLDKSGLPSDRFFAERPEGSVSTLKIQRTQQEDSAVYLCASRRNRDYTGELFFGEGSRLTVL.

This clone showed up just a few times. The chain links TRBV10-3 to TRBJ2-3; possibly TRBD1 or TRBD2 for D (5 bases each). Germline V CDR1 and CDR2: ENHRY, SYGVKD. The CDR3 is 16 amino acids. V was clipped by 3 bases and J by 6 bases, with 19 bases between them. The CDR3 DNA is TGTGCCATCAGTGATGAGGGAACCCAGGGCAGGGATACGCAGTATTTT. It specifies CAISDEGTQGRDTQYF.

This clone occurred many times. This chain joins TRBV19 and TRBJ2-1; D unresolved. CDR3 length equals 13 residues. In germline, CDR1 is LNHDA, CDR2 SQIVND (reference sequence). Trimming took off 4 bases at V and 12 bases at J, with 16 bases between the two ends. The CDR3 here is CASSTPPFWAQFF. The CDR3, as DNA: TGTGCCAGTAGTACGCCGCCCTTTTGGGCGCAGTTCTTC.

This rearrangement joins TRBV5-1 to TRBJ2-7, with a possible D match to TRBD2 (6 bases). Trimming removed 2 bases at V and 4 bases at J, with 7 bases between. Germline V CDR1 and CDR2: SGHRS, YFSETQ. The CDR3 is 12 residues long. The CDR3 nucleotides read TGCGCCAGCAGCTTTGCGGGGTACGAGCAGTACTTC. It is translated as CASSFAGYEQYF.

This clone was picked up a small number of times. The genes are TRBV28 and TRBJ2-2, with 9 nucleotides matching TRBD1. Trimming removed 3 bases from V and 5 bases from J; junction bases left unmatched: 4. The CDR3 runs to 15 residues. Germline assignment: CDR1 MDHEN and CDR2 SYDVKM. The CDR3 bases are TGTGCCAGCAGTTTGTGGGGACAGGGTACCGGGGAGCTGTTTTTT. Translated: CASSLWGQGTGELFF. The full variable domain, in which reference TRBV28 and TRBJ2-2 provide the parts outside the CDR3, is DVKVTQSSRYLVKRTGEKVFLECVQDMDHENMFWYRQDPGLGLRLIYFSYDVKMKEKGDIPEGYSVSREKKERFSLILESASTNQTSMYLCASSLWGQGTGELFFGEGSRLTVL.

This chain uses TRBV7-9 with TRBJ1-1; no clear D gene. CDR1 SEHNR and CDR2 FQNEAQ come from the germline V gene (reference sequence). The CDR3 contains 13 residues. Trimming stripped 4 bases from V and 0 bases from J, with 6 bases between. Here the CDR3 reads CASSWAVNTEAFF. DNA for the CDR3: TGTGCCAGCAGCTGGGCGGTGAACACTGAAGCTTTCTTT.

The chain carries TRBV7-8 and TRBJ2-1, with a possible D match to TRBD2 (6 bases). The V and J ends lost 6 bases and 8 bases respectively, with 14 bases between them. Germline-derived CDR1 and CDR2 are SGHVS and FQNEAQ. CDR3 length equals 13 residues. CDR3 amino acids: CASRYEWRDEQFF. CDR3 coding DNA: TGTGCCAGCAGATATGAGTGGAGGGATGAGCAGTTCTTC.

Only a few counts were recorded for this clone. This chain uses TRBV5-8 with TRBJ2-7; possibly TRBD1 for D (5 bases). Trimming removed 7 bases from V and 7 bases from J, with 18 bases in between. The CDR3 contains 13 residues. CDR1 is SGHTS, CDR2 YDEGEE, per germline. The CDR3 reads CASGTGSGWEQYF. For the CDR3, the DNA is TGTGCCAGCGGCACAGGTTCGGGCTGGGAGCAGTACTTC.